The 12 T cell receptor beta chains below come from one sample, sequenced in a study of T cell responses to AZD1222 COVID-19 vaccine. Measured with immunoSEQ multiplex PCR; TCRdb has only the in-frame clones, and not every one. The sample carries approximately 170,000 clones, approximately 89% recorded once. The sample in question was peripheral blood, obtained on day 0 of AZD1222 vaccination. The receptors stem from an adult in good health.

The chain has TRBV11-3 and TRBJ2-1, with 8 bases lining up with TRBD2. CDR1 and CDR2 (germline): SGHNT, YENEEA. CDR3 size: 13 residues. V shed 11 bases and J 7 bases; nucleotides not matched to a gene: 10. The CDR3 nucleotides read TGTGCCGTCGGACTAGCCCTTGAGAATGAGCAGTTCTTC. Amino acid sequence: CAVGLALENEQFF.

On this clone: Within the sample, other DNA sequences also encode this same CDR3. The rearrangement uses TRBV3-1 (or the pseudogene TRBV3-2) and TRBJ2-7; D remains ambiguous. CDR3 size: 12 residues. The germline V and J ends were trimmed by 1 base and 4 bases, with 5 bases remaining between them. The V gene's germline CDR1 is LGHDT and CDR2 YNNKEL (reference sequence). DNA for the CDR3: TGTGCCAGCAGCCAAGGTGGGTACGAGCAGTACTTC. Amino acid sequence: CASSQGGYEQYF.

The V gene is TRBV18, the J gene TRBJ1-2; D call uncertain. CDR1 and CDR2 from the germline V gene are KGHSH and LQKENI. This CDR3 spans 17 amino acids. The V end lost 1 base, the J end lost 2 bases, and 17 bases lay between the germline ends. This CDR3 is CASSPRITSSDNYGYTF. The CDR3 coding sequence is TGTGCCAGCTCACCACGGATCACGTCGTCAGACAACTATGGCTACACCTTC.

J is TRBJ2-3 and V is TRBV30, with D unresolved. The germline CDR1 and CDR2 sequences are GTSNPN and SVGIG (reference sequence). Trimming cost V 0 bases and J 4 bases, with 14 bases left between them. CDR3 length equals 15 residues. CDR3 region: CAWSVRPNKADTQYF. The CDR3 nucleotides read TGTGCCTGGAGTGTACGGCCGAACAAAGCAGATACGCAGTATTTT.

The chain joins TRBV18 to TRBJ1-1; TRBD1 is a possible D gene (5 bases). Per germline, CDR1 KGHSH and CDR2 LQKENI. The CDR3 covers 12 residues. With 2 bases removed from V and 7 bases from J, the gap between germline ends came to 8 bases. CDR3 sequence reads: CASSPNRGEAFF. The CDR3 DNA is TGTGCCAGCTCACCAAATAGGGGTGAAGCTTTCTTT. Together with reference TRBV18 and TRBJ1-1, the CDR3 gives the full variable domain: NAGVMQNPRHLVRRRGQEARLRCSPMKGHSHVYWYRQLPEEGLKFMVYLQKENIIDESGMPKERFSAEFPKEGPSILRIQQVVRGDSAAYFCASSPNRGEAFFGQGTRLTVV.

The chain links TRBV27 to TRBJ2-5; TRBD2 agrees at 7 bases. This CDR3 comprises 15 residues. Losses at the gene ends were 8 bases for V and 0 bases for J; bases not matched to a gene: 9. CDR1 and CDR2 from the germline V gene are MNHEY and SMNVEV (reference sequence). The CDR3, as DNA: TGTGCCAGCGGAGGACTAGGCACGTACCAAGAGACCCAGTACTTC. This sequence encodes CASGGLGTYQETQYF.

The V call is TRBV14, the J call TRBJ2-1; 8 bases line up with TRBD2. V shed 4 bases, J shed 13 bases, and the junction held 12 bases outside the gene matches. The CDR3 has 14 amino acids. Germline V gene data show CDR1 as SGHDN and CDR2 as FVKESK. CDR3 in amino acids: CASSPAGATTLQFF. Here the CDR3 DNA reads TGTGCCAGCAGCCCAGCGGGAGCTACTACACTCCAGTTCTTC.

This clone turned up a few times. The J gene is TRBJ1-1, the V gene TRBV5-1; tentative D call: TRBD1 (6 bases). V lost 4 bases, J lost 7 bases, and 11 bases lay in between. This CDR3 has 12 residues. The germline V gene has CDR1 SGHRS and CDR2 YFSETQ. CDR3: CASSPAGVEAFF. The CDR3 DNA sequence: TGCGCCAGCAGCCCTGCAGGGGTTGAAGCTTTCTTT.

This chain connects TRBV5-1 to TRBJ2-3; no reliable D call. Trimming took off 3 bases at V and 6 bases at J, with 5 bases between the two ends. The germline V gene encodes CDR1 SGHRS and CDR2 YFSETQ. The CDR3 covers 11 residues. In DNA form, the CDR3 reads TGCGCCAGCAGCTCCCTGGATACGCAGTATTTT. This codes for CASSSLDTQYF.

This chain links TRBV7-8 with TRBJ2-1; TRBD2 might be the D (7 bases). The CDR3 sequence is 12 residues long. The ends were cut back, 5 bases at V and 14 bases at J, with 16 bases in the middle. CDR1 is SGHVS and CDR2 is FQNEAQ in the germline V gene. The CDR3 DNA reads TGTGCCAGCAGCGACAGCGGGACATCCGAGTTCTTC. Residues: CASSDSGTSEFF.

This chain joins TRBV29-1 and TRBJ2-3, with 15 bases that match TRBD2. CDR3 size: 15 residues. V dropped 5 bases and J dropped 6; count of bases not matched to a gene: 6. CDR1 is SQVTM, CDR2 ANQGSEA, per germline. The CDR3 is CSVFGLAGGPDTQYF. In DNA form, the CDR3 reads TGCAGCGTTTTCGGACTAGCGGGAGGGCCGGATACGCAGTATTTT.

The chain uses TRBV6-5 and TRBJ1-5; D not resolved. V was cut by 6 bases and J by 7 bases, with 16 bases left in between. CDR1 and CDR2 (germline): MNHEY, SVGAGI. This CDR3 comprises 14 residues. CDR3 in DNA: TGTGCCAGCAGCCTCGCCCGGACTTCCCAGCCCCAGCATTTT. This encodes CASSLARTSQPQHF.